This is a list of T cell receptor beta chains from one sample in a study of T cell repertoires and HLA-DP antigens. These receptors have no known antigen. Libraries were prepared by immunoSEQ multiplex PCR; TCRdb keeps only in-frame clonotypes and omits some of them. The table lists roughly 120,000 clones, approximately 92% of them singletons. Input material: CD4+ T cells from PBMCs. The receptor source for this set is a woman aged 18-35 years in good health and CMV-seronegative. Each CDR3 is given with its conserved first and last residue. D genes are given only for firm matches. Size tells how often a clone was seen (once, few, many) or the class of an expanded clone, and some rows leave it out.

j_call,clone_size,v_call,d_call,cdr3_aa,cdr3_nt
TRBJ1-1,.,TRBV7-9,.,CASSLGGKDTEAFF,TGTGCCAGCAGCTTAGGGGGTAAGGACACTGAAGCTTTCTTT
TRBJ2-5,.,TRBV27,.,CASSLLASKSWTQYF,TGTGCCAGCAGTTTACTCGCCTCTAAGAGTTGGACCCAGTACTTC
TRBJ2-3,.,TRBV4-3,.,CASSQGAYRTDTQYF,TGCGCCAGCAGCCAAGGAGCCTACAGGACAGATACGCAGTATTTT
TRBJ1-4,.,TRBV6-5,.,CASSYRPGGEKLFF,TGTGCCAGCAGTTACAGGCCAGGAGGGGAAAAACTGTTTTTT
TRBJ2-3,once,TRBV27,.,CASTRWGTDTQYF,TGTGCCAGCACACGTTGGGGCACAGATACGCAGTATTTT
TRBJ2-1,.,TRBV29-1,.,CSVETEIPFNEQFF,TGCAGCGTTGAGACAGAGATACCGTTCAATGAGCAGTTCTTC
TRBJ2-7,.,TRBV30,.,CAWSGDGGSGEQYF,TGTGCCTGGAGTGGGGATGGGGGCTCGGGGGAGCAGTACTTC
TRBJ1-2,.,TRBV7-3,.,CASSLGGGGYTF,TGTGCCAGCAGCTTAGGAGGGGGTGGCTACACCTTC
TRBJ1-2,.,TRBV7-9,.,CASSWGVKRLGIEGYTF,TGTGCCAGCAGCTGGGGTGTGAAAAGGCTGGGGATTGAGGGCTACACCTTC
TRBJ1-6,.,TRBV2,.,CASRQGGPPLHF,TGTGCCAGCAGGCAGGGCGGTCCACCCCTCCACTTT
TRBJ1-4,.,TRBV5-5,TRBD1,CASSFTGGGSNEKLFF,TGTGCCAGCAGCTTCACAGGGGGCGGATCTAATGAAAAACTGTTTTTT
TRBJ2-3,once,TRBV6-1,TRBD2,CASSERGLAGDTQYF,TGTGCCAGCAGTGAACGGGGACTAGCGGGAGATACGCAGTATTTT
TRBJ2-1,.,TRBV5-1,TRBD2,CASSSPLAGVLNEQFF,TGCGCCAGCAGCTCGCCCCTAGCGGGAGTCCTCAATGAGCAGTTCTTC
TRBJ1-5,.,TRBV28,.,CASSFLQVSGQPQHF,TGTGCCAGCAGTTTTTTGCAGGTGAGCGGACAGCCCCAGCATTTT
TRBJ2-2,.,TRBV6-6,TRBD1,CASSPGTGIMSGELFF,TGTGCCAGCAGTCCCGGGACAGGGATCATGTCCGGGGAGCTGTTTTTT
TRBJ1-1,.,TRBV6-1,.,CASREGTWYAGEAFF,TGTGCCAGCAGGGAGGGAACTTGGTACGCGGGTGAAGCTTTCTTT
TRBJ2-7,.,TRBV10-3,TRBD2,CAISELSGTSGSYEQYF,TGTGCCATCAGTGAGTTATCGGGGACTAGCGGGTCCTACGAGCAGTACTTC
TRBJ1-4,.,TRBV28,TRBD1,CASSQQGVNEKLFF,TGTGCCAGCAGTCAACAGGGGGTAAATGAAAAACTGTTTTTT
TRBJ2-5,.,TRBV7-9,TRBD1,CASSTGQVETQYF,TGTGCCAGCAGCACGGGACAGGTAGAGACCCAGTACTTC
TRBJ2-1,.,TRBV5-1,TRBD1,CASSPIPSGTGTYNEQFF,TGCGCCAGCAGCCCCATCCCGTCCGGGACAGGTACCTACAATGAGCAGTTCTTC
TRBJ1-1,.,TRBV7-2,.,CASSPRDGYLNTEAFF,TGTGCCAGCAGCCCCCGGGACGGTTATTTGAACACTGAAGCTTTCTTT
TRBJ2-1,.,TRBV2,TRBD2,CASSSSGLADYNEQFF,TGTGCCAGCAGTTCGTCGGGACTAGCGGATTACAATGAGCAGTTCTTC
TRBJ1-6,few,TRBV11-2,.,CASSLSGNSPLHF,TGTGCCAGCAGCTTATCGGGGAATTCACCCCTCCACTTT
TRBJ2-2,.,TRBV10-1,.,CASSALRGNTGELFF,TGCGCCAGCAGCGCTTTGCGGGGGAACACCGGGGAGCTGTTTTTT
TRBJ2-2,.,TRBV5-6,TRBD1,CASSLGTGRTGELFF,TGTGCCAGCAGCTTGGGGACAGGGCGCACCGGGGAGCTGTTTTTT
TRBJ2-3,.,TRBV7-2,TRBD2,CASSLGTSGRRLSGTQYF,TGTGCCAGCAGCTTAGGGACTAGCGGGAGGAGGTTGTCCGGTACGCAGTATTTT
TRBJ2-7,.,TRBV15,.,CATSREAGQTYEQYF,TGTGCCACCAGCAGAGAGGCGGGACAGACCTACGAGCAGTACTTC
TRBJ1-1,.,TRBV29-1,TRBD1,CSGRQGVGTEAFF,TGCAGCGGGCGACAGGGGGTGGGTACTGAAGCTTTCTTT
TRBJ1-4,.,TRBV11-3,TRBD1,CASTGGRDRRSTNEKLFF,TGTGCCAGCACGGGTGGGCGGGACAGGCGATCAACTAATGAAAAACTGTTTTTT
TRBJ2-1,.,TRBV7-2,.,CASSPLAQNNEQFF,TGTGCCAGCAGCCCCCTGGCACAGAACAATGAGCAGTTCTTC
TRBJ1-1,.,TRBV14,.,CASSLPTGSEAFF,TGTGCCAGCAGCCTGCCGACGGGATCAGAAGCTTTCTTT
TRBJ2-3,.,TRBV5-6,TRBD2,CASSFPTSATDTQYF,TGTGCCAGCAGCTTCCCGACTAGCGCCACGGATACGCAGTATTTT
TRBJ2-5,.,TRBV4-1,.,CASSQDPGARGETQYF,TGCGCCAGCAGCCAAGACCCAGGGGCGCGGGGGGAGACCCAGTACTTC
TRBJ2-2,.,TRBV7-2,TRBD1,CASSLMGQGTGELFF,TGTGCCAGCAGCTTAATGGGACAGGGGACCGGGGAGCTGTTTTTT
TRBJ2-3,.,TRBV19,.,CASSITGVSPDTQYF,TGTGCCAGTAGTATCACGGGAGTTTCACCAGATACGCAGTATTTT
TRBJ2-5,.,TRBV7-2,.,CASTVEGTQYF,TGTGCCAGCACCGTAGAAGGGACCCAGTACTTC
TRBJ1-1,.,TRBV30,.,CAWSRATRRNTEAFF,TGTGCCTGGAGTCGTGCGACCAGGAGGAACACTGAAGCTTTCTTT
TRBJ2-3,.,TRBV6-1,.,CASSEAFRDRDTQYF,TGTGCCAGCAGTGAAGCGTTCAGGGACCGCGATACGCAGTATTTT